These 29 T cell receptor beta chains originate from one sample sequenced in a study of T-cell reconstitution after alpha-beta-depleted transplantation in children. For TCRbeta, the library was prepared with unique molecular identifiers. TCRdb reanalysed the PCR reads using MiXCR and keeps one entry per CDR3 protein. The table shows fewer than 400,000 distinct CDR3 sequences, with roughly 20% occurring only once. The sample consisted of PBMCs from the stem cell graft donor, taken from the stem cell graft. The source of these receptors is a human donor who donated a stem cell graft to a child with acute myeloid leukemia.

The gene calls are TRBV12-3 or TRBV12-4 and TRBJ1-3; D ambiguous. V was shortened by 7 bases and J by 0 bases, with 7 bases between the two germline ends. The CDR3 is 13 amino acids. As DNA, the CDR3 is TGTGCCAGCACTACAGCCTCTGGAAACACCATATATTTT. Translated: CASTTASGNTIYF.

The chain recombines TRBV20-1 with TRBJ1-4, with D maybe TRBD1 (6 bases). Trimming shortened V by 4 bases and J by 4 bases, and 19 bases separated the two germline ends. Germline V gene sequence: CDR1 DFQATT, CDR2 SNEGSKA (reference sequence). The length of the CDR3 is 16 residues. The CDR3 nucleotides are TGCAGTGCTAACTATCCCCCGGACAGACATAATGAAAAACTGTTTTTT. It codes for CSANYPPDRHNEKLFF.

J is TRBJ2-1 and V is TRBV29-1, with 11 bases fitting TRBD2. The CDR3 totals 18 residues. Per germline, CDR1 SQVTM and CDR2 ANQGSEA. V lost 0 bases to trimming and J lost 3 bases; unmatched junction nucleotides: 10. The CDR3 sequence: CSVEDLTSGRFSYNEQFF. Written as DNA, the CDR3 is TGCAGCGTTGAAGATCTAACTAGCGGGAGATTTAGCTACAATGAGCAGTTCTTC.

The sample holds a few counts of this clonotype. The chain links TRBV7-9 to TRBJ1-5; D not resolved. Germline CDR1 SEHNR, CDR2 FQNEAQ (reference sequence). Deletions cut 5 bases from V and 4 bases from J, with 15 bases between. The CDR3 loop spans 15 amino acids. CDR3 sequence (DNA): TGTGCCAGCAGCCGCGGGATGACGGCGAATCAGCCCCAGCATTTT. Its protein is CASSRGMTANQPQHF.

J is TRBJ2-7 and V is TRBV6-5, with 8 bases lining up with TRBD1. This CDR3 is built from 16 residues. Germline V gives CDR1 MNHEY, CDR2 SVGAGI. The V gene end was trimmed by 4 bases and the J gene end by 0 bases; junction bases not matched to a gene: 8. CDR3 region: CASSLHRGSGSYEQYF. The CDR3 nucleotides read TGTGCCAGCAGTTTACACAGGGGGAGCGGCTCCTACGAGCAGTACTTC.

This clonotype was counted a few times. The chain recombines TRBV20-1 with TRBJ2-7; TRBD2 is a possible D gene (6 bases). The CDR3 loop spans 14 amino acids. Looked up from germline, CDR1 is DFQATT and CDR2 is SNEGSKA (reference sequence). Trimming took 3 bases from V and 5 from J, leaving 17 bases between them. CDR3 amino acids: CSASRDLGLDEQYF. Written as DNA, the CDR3 is TGCAGTGCTAGCCGGGACTTGGGTTTGGACGAGCAGTACTTC.

This clonotype showed up just a few times. The chain carries TRBV12-3 or TRBV12-4 and TRBJ2-7; no definite D call. The CDR3 sequence is 12 residues long. V gave up 2 bases and J gave up 5 bases, with 7 bases separating them. In DNA form, the CDR3 reads TGTGCCAGCAGTTTATCGCCTGACGAGCAGTACTTC. Protein sequence: CASSLSPDEQYF.

The chain has TRBV7-9 and TRBJ2-1, with TRBD2 matching over 7 bases. Germline trimming cut 5 bases from V and 5 bases from J; bases unmatched to any gene: 6. The CDR3 has 14 residues. CDR1 is SEHNR, CDR2 FQNEAQ, per germline (reference sequence). This CDR3 reads CASSPGGPNNEQFF. CDR3 nucleotides: TGTGCCAGCAGCCCGGGAGGTCCAAACAATGAGCAGTTCTTC.

This clonotype has only a few counts. This rearrangement joins TRBV28 to TRBJ2-3; 8 nucleotides line up with TRBD2. The germline CDR1 and CDR2 sequences are MDHEN and SYDVKM. V shed 11 bases, J shed 1 base, and the junction held 5 bases outside the gene matches. The CDR3 length is 13 residues. Here the CDR3 reads CAVRAGGTDTQYF. Written as DNA, the CDR3 is TGTGCCGTAAGAGCGGGAGGCACAGATACGCAGTATTTT.

The chain employs TRBV20-1 and TRBJ2-2; D call uncertain. CDR3 length: 14 amino acids. In germline, CDR1 is DFQATT, CDR2 SNEGSKA (reference sequence). Trimming took off 1 base at V and 2 bases at J, with 8 bases between the two ends. The CDR3 nucleotides are TGCAGTGCTAGAGCCCAGATTAACACCGGGGAGCTGTTTTTT. This codes for CSARAQINTGELFF.

The gene calls are TRBV21-1 and TRBJ2-6; the listed D gene, TRBD1, was not tested against the DNA. TRBV21-1 is described as a pseudogene. This CDR3 has 19 amino acids. The CDR3 reads CASSLIPGQFISGANVLTF. The CDR3 coding sequence is TGTGCCAGCAGCTTAATACCGGGACAGTTCATATCTGGGGCCAACGTCCTGACTTTC.

This clonotype was seen a few times. The chain recombines TRBV29-1 with TRBJ2-1, with D possibly TRBD1 on 5 matching bases. V shed 4 bases and J shed 0 bases, with 10 bases lying between them. The CDR3 sequence is 14 residues long. Germline-derived CDR1 and CDR2 are SQVTM and ANQGSEA. The CDR3 DNA follows: TGCAGCGTTGCTAGGGGCTACTCCTACAATGAGCAGTTCTTC. Its translation is CSVARGYSYNEQFF.

The table lists this clonotype with a few counts. This chain's CDR3 is CAAGGSPAYEQYF. CDR3 DNA sequence: TGTGCCGCGGGGGGGAGCCCCGCCTACGAGCAGTACTTC. The gene calls are TRBV7-9 and TRBJ2-7; 9 bases line up with TRBD2. This CDR3 is 13 amino acids long. After removal of 11 bases from V and 2 bases from J, the junction contained 7 bases not matched to a gene. Per germline, CDR1 SEHNR and CDR2 FQNEAQ (reference sequence).

V usage is TRBV5-1 and J usage is TRBJ2-1, with D possibly called TRBD1 or TRBD2 (5 bases each). V dropped 0 bases and J dropped 8 bases, with 18 bases sitting between them. The germline gives CDR1 SGHRS, CDR2 YFSETQ. This CDR3 has 16 amino acids. The CDR3, as DNA: TGCGCCAGCAGCTTGGATCCCGGGACCCCCTCCGATGAGCAGTTCTTC. Translated: CASSLDPGTPSDEQFF.

The CDR3 is CASSLQSYPDTQYF. In DNA form, the CDR3 reads TGTGCCAGCAGCTTACAGTCCTATCCAGATACGCAGTATTTT. V usage is TRBV7-3 and J usage is TRBJ2-3, with D unresolved. V gave up 2 bases and J gave up 4 bases, with 10 bases separating them. Germline CDR1 and CDR2: SGHTA and FQGTGA. CDR3 length: 14 residues.

CDR3 bases: TGTGCCAGCAGTTACGATCAGCCCCAGCATTTT. This encodes CASSYDQPQHF. V is TRBV12-3 or TRBV12-4 and J is TRBJ1-5; D is undetermined. Between the trimmed V and J ends, which lost 4 bases and 5 bases, there was a span of 3 bases. This CDR3 comprises 11 residues.

The chain is built from TRBV23-1 and TRBJ2-3; unclear D gene. TRBV23-1 is designated an ORF whose function remains uncertain. Trimming shortened V by 7 bases and J by 1 base, and 15 bases separated the two germline ends. This CDR3 contains 15 residues. The CDR3 here is CASTLQENCTDTQYF. CDR3 coding DNA: TGCGCCAGCACCCTCCAAGAGAATTGCACAGATACGCAGTATTTT.

The gene calls are TRBV11-2 and TRBJ1-1; D is possibly TRBD1 (5 bases). This CDR3 has 14 residues. V lost 3 bases, J lost 3 bases, and 11 bases lay in between. The V gene's germline CDR1 is SGHAT and CDR2 FQNNGV. CDR3 DNA: TGTGCCAGCAGCTTTGAGGGGCCTTACACTGAAGCTTTCTTT. Protein: CASSFEGPYTEAFF.

This clonotype appeared a few times. The J gene is TRBJ2-3, the V gene TRBV7-2, with TRBD2 identical over 14 bases. The germline gives CDR1 SGHTA, CDR2 FQGNSA. After removal of 2 bases from V and 5 bases from J, the junction contained 6 bases not matched to a gene. CDR3 length: 17 residues. DNA of the CDR3: TGTGCCAGCAGCTTAATGGGACTAGCGGGAGCGGTAGATACGCAGTATTTT. It is translated as CASSLMGLAGAVDTQYF.

This chain links TRBV28 with TRBJ1-2, with D maybe TRBD1 (5 bases). This CDR3 comprises 13 residues. Between the trimmed V and J ends, which lost 6 bases and 2 bases, there was a span of 10 bases. Germline V CDR1 and CDR2: MDHEN, SYDVKM. CDR3 DNA sequence: TGTGCCAGCAGACGTCCAGGGAACTATGGCTACACCTTC. Amino acids: CASRRPGNYGYTF.

The chain carries TRBV15 and TRBJ2-7, with no clear D. The CDR3 is 16 residues long. V was clipped by 0 bases and J by 3 bases, with 15 bases between them. Germline V gene sequence: CDR1 LNHNV, CDR2 YYDKDF (reference sequence). The CDR3 DNA sequence: TGTGCCACCAGCAGAGATAGACGACCCTCACTCTACGAGCAGTACTTC. Protein product: CATSRDRRPSLYEQYF.

This clonotype was seen many times. The CDR3 here is CSPFTRVGYEQYF. CDR3 sequence (DNA): TGCAGCCCCTTCACCAGGGTGGGTTACGAGCAGTACTTC. This chain connects TRBV29-1 to TRBJ2-7, with a tentative D call TRBD1 (5 bases). The germline V gene has CDR1 SQVTM and CDR2 ANQGSEA. V lost 8 bases and J lost 4, with 18 bases in between. The CDR3 is 13 residues long.

This clonotype was seen many times. V and J are TRBV12-3 or TRBV12-4 and TRBJ2-7; TRBD1 agrees at 7 bases. CDR3 length: 14 amino acids. Germline trimming cut 0 bases from V and 11 bases from J; bases unmatched to any gene: 10. The CDR3 spells CASSLALKGTEKYF. The CDR3 bases are TGTGCCAGCAGTTTAGCGCTAAAAGGGACAGAGAAGTACTTC.

The chain joins TRBV11-1 to TRBJ2-2, with D tentatively TRBD1 (5 bases). Trimming took 1 base from V and 3 from J, leaving 18 bases between them. Germline CDR1 is SGHAT and CDR2 is FQDESV (reference sequence). There are 18 residues in the CDR3. The CDR3 spells CASSLEGSATDDTGELFF. In DNA form, the CDR3 reads TGTGCCAGCAGCTTAGAAGGATCGGCGACAGACGACACCGGGGAGCTGTTTTTT.

Only a few counts were recorded for this clonotype. The chain has TRBV15 and TRBJ2-7; the D gene is possibly TRBD2 (5 bases). Germline CDR1 and CDR2: LNHNV and YYDKDF (reference sequence). V gave up 3 bases and J gave up 5 bases, with 17 bases separating them. The CDR3 contains 15 residues. CDR3 sequence: CATSSFRRGTDEQYF. The CDR3 region has the DNA TGTGCCACCAGCAGTTTCAGACGGGGAACAGACGAGCAGTACTTC.

The V call is TRBV7-1, the J call TRBJ2-7; unclear D gene. TRBV7-1 is identified as an open reading frame with a role that is uncertain. The CDR3 contains 13 residues. V was shortened by 5 bases and J by 2 bases, with 10 bases between the two germline ends. The CDR3 DNA is TGTGCCAGCAGCGCCCGGGCTACCTACGAGCAGTACTTC. Encoded protein: CASSARATYEQYF.

This chain links TRBV4-3 with TRBJ2-5, with D uncertain. This CDR3 has 15 residues. Germline V gene lookup returns CDR1 LGHNA and CDR2 YSLEER. V was trimmed by 0 bases and J by 3 bases, leaving 11 bases between them. The CDR3 here is CASSQDPADKETQYF. Written as DNA, the CDR3 is TGCGCCAGCAGCCAAGATCCAGCAGATAAAGAGACCCAGTACTTC.

This clonotype has a count of ten or more. This rearrangement joins TRBV29-1 to TRBJ2-7, with D unclear. CDR1 and CDR2 from the germline V gene are SQVTM and ANQGSEA. Trimming shortened V by 4 bases and J by 0 bases, and 13 bases separated the two germline ends. The CDR3 spans 14 residues. CDR3 sequence: CSVVRQPNSYEQYF. CDR3 in DNA: TGCAGCGTTGTTCGTCAGCCCAACTCCTACGAGCAGTACTTC.

The chain uses TRBV24-1 and TRBJ2-5; D not certain. With 0 bases removed from V and 1 base from J, the gap between germline ends came to 8 bases. The CDR3 is made up of 15 amino acids. Germline CDR1 KGHDR, CDR2 SFDVKD. The CDR3 spells CATSDLVGSQETQYF. CDR3 DNA sequence: TGTGCCACCAGTGATTTGGTGGGCAGCCAAGAGACCCAGTACTTC.